Each of the 8 T cell receptor beta chains below was sequenced from the same sample in a study of beta chain features in type 1 diabetes. Overall study findings and caveats: Shorter TCRB CDR3s, moderately but significantly so, were found in Type 1 diabetes patients in all four CD4+ subsets.

These TCRs' antigens remain unknown. Expressed TCRB transcripts got sequenced, as all isolated RNA was reverse transcribed. Measured with immunoSEQ multiplex PCR; TCRdb has only the in-frame clones, and not every one. The table lists a few hundred thousand clones, roughly a quarter of them singletons. Input material: naive CD4+ T cells from blood. These receptors originate from a woman aged 25 to 39 with type 1 diabetes.

V gene TRBV12-5 combines with J gene TRBJ2-7; D is unclear. CDR1 is LGHNT and CDR2 is FRNRAP in the germline V gene. The CDR3 length is 13 residues. V lost 9 bases and J lost 5, with 17 bases in between. The CDR3 sequence: CARPCGLSDEQYF. CDR3 in DNA: TGTGCTAGACCGTGTGGGTTGAGCGACGAGCAGTACTTC. Full variable domain (outside the CDR3, taken from reference TRBV12-5 and TRBJ2-7): DARVTQTPRHKVTEMGQEVTMRCQPILGHNTVFWYRQTMMQGLELLAYFRNRAPLDDSGMPKDRFSAEMPDATLATLKIQPSEPRDSAVYFCARPCGLSDEQYFGPGTRLTVT.

There are a few counts of this clone. The V call is TRBV7-9, the J call TRBJ1-2; TRBD1 agrees at 9 bases. The CDR3 runs to 14 residues. The germline V gene encodes CDR1 SEHNR and CDR2 FQNEAQ (reference sequence). The V segment lost 5 bases and the J segment 7 bases; nucleotides outside the gene matches: 8. The CDR3, as DNA: TGTGCCAGCAGCCTCGGGACAGGGTTGAGTGGCTACACCTTC. Its translation: CASSLGTGLSGYTF.

This rearrangement joins TRBV7-3 to TRBJ2-1; D is undetermined. Germline lookup yields CDR1 SGHTA and CDR2 FQGTGA. This CDR3 is 13 amino acids long. Trimming removed 2 bases from V and 6 bases from J, with 8 bases in between. The CDR3: CASSLATANEQFF. The CDR3 DNA reads as TGTGCCAGCAGCTTAGCGACTGCCAATGAGCAGTTCTTC. The whole variable domain, remainder taken from reference TRBV7-3 and TRBJ2-1, is GAGVSQTPSNKVTEKGKYVELRCDPISGHTALYWYRQSLGQGPEFLIYFQGTGAADDSGLPNDRFFAVRPEGSVSTLKIQRTERGDSAVYLCASSLATANEQFFGPGTRLTVL.

The chain employs TRBV4-2 and TRBJ1-1; D perhaps matches TRBD1 (6 bases). The CDR3 is 14 residues long. The ends were cut back, 3 bases at V and 4 bases at J, with 12 bases in the middle. From germline, CDR1 is LGHNA and CDR2 YNFKEQ. This CDR3 reads CASSQQGRGTEAFF. Written as DNA, the CDR3 is TGTGCCAGCAGCCAGCAGGGGAGAGGCACTGAAGCTTTCTTT.

The chain uses TRBV29-1 and TRBJ2-5, with D unclear. The CDR3 spans 13 residues. Germline V lookup: CDR1 SQVTM, CDR2 ANQGSEA. Trimming cost V 5 bases and J 1 base, with 11 bases left between them. As DNA, the CDR3 is TGCAGCGTTCCGACTGGAACCCAAGAGACCCAGTACTTC. Residues: CSVPTGTQETQYF.

The chain is built from TRBV25-1 and TRBJ1-1; D is unresolved. CDR1 and CDR2 (germline): MGHDK, SYGVNS. The CDR3 extends over 11 amino acids. The V and J ends lost 4 bases and 2 bases respectively, with 2 bases between them. CDR3 in DNA: TGTGCCAGCAGTGCAAACACTGAAGCTTTCTTT. This sequence encodes CASSANTEAFF.

V is TRBV18 and J is TRBJ2-5, with 9 bases lining up with TRBD2. Losses at the gene ends were 3 bases for V and 5 bases for J; bases not matched to a gene: 7. CDR1 is KGHSH, CDR2 LQKENI, per germline. The CDR3 sequence is 15 residues long. CDR3 sequence: CASSPLASGIETQYF. CDR3 in DNA: TGTGCCAGCTCACCCTTAGCTAGCGGGATCGAGACCCAGTACTTC.

This clone has more than one count but fewer than ten. The V and J genes are TRBV2 and TRBJ2-3; weak D call: TRBD2 (6 bases). The CDR3 is 15 residues long. The V gene's germline CDR1 is SNHLY and CDR2 FYNNEI. The germline V and J ends were trimmed by 2 bases and 4 bases, with 13 bases remaining between them. The CDR3 loop is CASSEFASVPDTQYF. The CDR3 DNA sequence: TGTGCCAGCAGTGAATTTGCTAGCGTCCCAGATACGCAGTATTTT.